The 13 T cell receptor beta chains presented below share a single source sample, sequenced in a study of OX40 agonist ivuxolimab in advanced cancers. The receptor library was made with the immunoSEQ multiplex PCR assay. This is the immuneACCESS table as TCRdb keeps it, with only in-frame sequences that have V and J called. A part of the clones is gone; compared with another copy, unresolved V genes explain less than half, and the rest is unexplained. The sample table records 30,000 to 45,000 clones; 74% of these occur just once. The ten largest clones capture around a sixth of the sample. Material: CD4+ or CD8+ T cells sorted from blood, obtained in a trial of the OX40 agonist ivuxolimab. Receptors originate from an adult with an advanced solid tumor such as melanoma, head and neck, liver or kidney cancer.

V usage is TRBV9 and J usage is TRBJ1-4, with unresolved D. V was clipped by 4 bases and J by 2 bases, with 9 bases between them. The germline gives CDR1 SGDLS, CDR2 YYNGEE. The CDR3 totals 14 residues. The CDR3 DNA sequence: TGTGCCAGCAGCCTCAGTGGCACTAATGAAAAACTGTTTTTT. This sequence encodes CASSLSGTNEKLFF.

This clone was picked up a small number of times. V usage is TRBV30 and J usage is TRBJ2-2; D remains unclear. Per the germline V gene, CDR1 is GTSNPN and CDR2 is SVGIG (reference sequence). The CDR3 covers 14 residues. V was pared by 0 bases and J by 8 bases, with 13 bases between. In DNA form, the CDR3 reads TGTGCCTGGAGTGTAAGCCCGAACCAAGGGGAGCTGTTTTTT. Translating it yields CAWSVSPNQGELFF.

V usage is TRBV7-3 and J usage is TRBJ2-7; the D is unclear. V was pared by 0 bases and J by 5 bases, with 8 bases between. CDR1 and CDR2 (germline): SGHTA, FQGTGA. The CDR3 spans 13 residues. CDR3 DNA sequence: TGTGCCAGCAGCTTAACGAGGACCCACGAGCAGTACTTC. Translated, it gives CASSLTRTHEQYF.

The rearrangement links TRBV20-1 to TRBJ2-1; D not resolved. Trimming removed 6 bases at V and 9 bases at J, with 9 bases between. The CDR3 totals 10 residues. CDR1 and CDR2 from the germline V gene are DFQATT and SNEGSKA (reference sequence). CDR3 in DNA: TGCAGTGCGGGGATCGGTGAGCAGTTCTTC. Translation gives CSAGIGEQFF.

The chain combines TRBV2 with TRBJ1-5, with 7 positions matching TRBD1. The J segment lost 0 bases and the V segment lost 4 bases, leaving 6 bases of the junction unmatched. CDR3 size: 16 residues. The germline V gene encodes CDR1 SNHLY and CDR2 FYNNEI. The CDR3 bases are TGTGCCAGCAGTGCGACGACAGGGAATAGCAATCAGCCCCAGCATTTT. It translates to CASSATTGNSNQPQHF.

The chain recombines TRBV27 with TRBJ1-1, with TRBD1 as a possible D gene (5 bases). The CDR3 totals 14 residues. V lost 0 bases and J lost 4, with 9 bases in between. Germline lookup yields CDR1 MNHEY and CDR2 SMNVEV (reference sequence). CDR3 coding DNA: TGTGCCAGCAGTTTATCGGGACTCCTCACTGAAGCTTTCTTT. Amino acid sequence: CASSLSGLLTEAFF.

In its sample, this clone was seen a few times. This sequence joins TRBV6-1 and TRBJ2-7, with TRBD1 matching 11 bases. Germline CDR1 MNHNS, CDR2 SASEGT. The CDR3 consists of 13 residues. V lost 6 bases to trimming and J lost 6 bases; unmatched junction nucleotides: 4. In DNA, the CDR3 is TGTGCCAGCAGAGGACAGGGGGCTTTCGAGCAGTACTTC. Protein product: CASRGQGAFEQYF.

CDR3 sequence (DNA): TGTGCCAGCTCTCGGGGAGACAGGGACAATGAGCAGTTCTTC. Protein product: CASSRGDRDNEQFF. The chain carries TRBV27 and TRBJ2-1, with 7 positions matching TRBD1. The CDR3 consists of 14 residues. Per the germline V gene, CDR1 is MNHEY and CDR2 is SMNVEV (reference sequence). The ends lost 8 bases at V and 5 bases at J; junction bases unmatched: 9.

There are a few counts of this clone. The chain uses TRBV18 and TRBJ1-2; D unclear. Germline assignment: CDR1 KGHSH and CDR2 LQKENI. Between the trimmed V and J ends, which lost 3 bases and 0 bases, there was a span of 8 bases. The CDR3 sequence is 14 residues long. CDR3 in amino acids: CASSPLGANYGYTF. Written as DNA, the CDR3 is TGTGCCAGCTCACCGCTCGGAGCTAACTATGGCTACACCTTC.

The chain carries TRBV15 and TRBJ1-1; no reliable D call. The length of the CDR3 is 14 residues. Trimming removed 2 bases from V and 0 bases from J, with 7 bases in between. Germline V gives CDR1 LNHNV, CDR2 YYDKDF (reference sequence). The CDR3 here is CATSRPTVNTEAFF. CDR3 nucleotide sequence: TGTGCCACCAGCAGACCGACGGTGAACACTGAAGCTTTCTTT.

V gene TRBV30 combines with J gene TRBJ1-2; D is unresolved. V shed 0 bases and J shed 10 bases, with 18 bases lying between them. The CDR3 has 14 amino acids. Germline V CDR1 and CDR2: GTSNPN, SVGIG (reference sequence). CDR3 sequence reads: CAWSVPSRAADYTF. The CDR3 DNA is TGTGCCTGGAGTGTACCGTCCCGGGCCGCAGACTACACCTTC.

The chain couples TRBV5-6 to TRBJ2-1; D possibly corresponds to TRBD2 (6 bases). The CDR3 extends over 14 amino acids. The V gene lost 4 bases and the J gene lost 10 bases, with 18 bases spanning the gap. Germline lookup yields CDR1 SGHDT and CDR2 YYEEEE. DNA of the CDR3: TGTGCCAGCAGCAGGGCCTGGGGAGGAGGGGAGCAGTTCTTC. Translating it yields CASSRAWGGGEQFF.

Details on this clone: This probably arose from a read error, given a far larger clone one base away. This sequence joins TRBV4-1 and TRBJ1-2; possible D gene TRBD1, 5 bases. CDR3 length: 13 amino acids. V shed 3 bases and J shed 2 bases, with 7 bases lying between them. The germline gives CDR1 MGHRA, CDR2 YSYEKL. The CDR3 sequence: CASSQEGNYGYTF. Here the CDR3 DNA reads TGCGCCAGCAGCCAGGAGGGGAACTATGGCTACACCTTC.